The 14 T cell receptor beta chains reported below all come from one sample, sequenced in a study of monozygotic twins with inflammatory bowel disease. TCRdb reprocessed the 5' RACE reads, keeping one entry per CDR3 protein, no DNA. In total, the table holds about 300,000 distinct CDR3 sequences. The sample comprised blood. These receptors came from a human donor with ulcerative colitis or Crohn's disease, or a healthy co-twin of an affected twin (not recorded which).

V is TRBV5-1 and J is TRBJ2-5. The length of the CDR3 is 14 residues. Germline V lookup: CDR1 SGHRS, CDR2 YFSETQ. The CDR3 here is CASSLQQYQETQYF.

The rearrangement uses TRBV20-1 and TRBJ2-7. Germline V lookup: CDR1 DFQATT, CDR2 SNEGSKA (reference sequence). The CDR3 runs to 12 residues. CDR3 amino acids: CSARSRTYEQYF.

The chain has TRBV29-1 and TRBJ2-1; the TRBD2 assignment by TCRdb is unverifiable without DNA. This CDR3 region has 14 residues. Germline V gives CDR1 SQVTM, CDR2 ANQGSEA. The CDR3 loop is CSVAPGRAYNEQFF.

The rearrangement uses TRBV7-2 and TRBJ1-4. Per the germline V gene, CDR1 is SGHTA and CDR2 is FQGNSA. The CDR3 sequence is 14 residues long. The CDR3 sequence: CASSLAGNNEKLFF.

V is TRBV6-5 and J is TRBJ2-7; there is no DNA to check the TCRdb D call of TRBD1. The CDR3 totals 13 residues. The V gene's germline CDR1 is MNHEY and CDR2 SVGAGI. This CDR3 reads CASRLQGSGEQYF.

The chain employs TRBV20-1 and TRBJ2-3; with no DNA, the TCRdb D assignment of TRBD1 cannot be verified. Per germline, CDR1 DFQATT and CDR2 SNEGSKA (reference sequence). This CDR3 has 14 amino acids. CDR3 sequence: CSARDFDRADTQYF.

This chain uses TRBV3-1 with TRBJ2-1; TCRdb lists TRBD2, though no DNA is available to test this call. The CDR3 has 16 residues. In germline, CDR1 is LGHDT, CDR2 YNNKEL (reference sequence). CDR3 amino acids: CASSHATLAGAGEQFF.

The chain recombines TRBV19 with TRBJ1-1; TCRdb selects TRBD1, and the lack of DNA leaves this call unchecked. The CDR3 loop spans 13 amino acids. The germline gives CDR1 LNHDA, CDR2 SQIVND (reference sequence). The CDR3 loop is CASSDRLAGQGFF.

This chain links TRBV21-1 with TRBJ2-3; TCRdb's D call, TRBD2, is unchecked because there is no DNA. TRBV21-1 is reported as a pseudogene. The CDR3 runs 16 residues. The CDR3 here is CASSKDALASTDTQYF.

This chain joins TRBV4-3 and TRBJ2-2; TCRdb names TRBD1, which stays unverified in the absence of DNA. From germline, CDR1 is LGHNA and CDR2 YSLEER. This CDR3 region has 14 residues. CDR3 sequence: CASSSQGFAGELFF.

V gene TRBV6-1 combines with J gene TRBJ1-3; TCRdb reports TRBD1, a call that lacks DNA to check it against. This CDR3 comprises 18 residues. Germline V gene sequence: CDR1 MNHNS, CDR2 SASEGT. CDR3: CASSSGTGFYKTGNTIYF.

The V and J genes are TRBV20-1 and TRBJ2-1; the D call of TRBD2 rests on TCRdb alone, since no DNA is present to check it. CDR3 length: 14 amino acids. Germline V gene sequence: CDR1 DFQATT, CDR2 SNEGSKA (reference sequence). The CDR3 spells CSARSGGKYNEQFF.

This chain uses TRBV6-1 with TRBJ1-2; the D gene TCRdb calls, TRBD1, cannot be checked with no DNA. The CDR3 extends over 15 amino acids. In germline, CDR1 is MNHNS, CDR2 SASEGT. CDR3 amino acids: CASSTPQGGLYGYTF.

CDR3 in amino acids: CASSLRGRGEANYGYTF. This chain joins TRBV5-1 and TRBJ1-2; TCRdb names TRBD1, which stays unverified in the absence of DNA. This CDR3 is 17 amino acids long. Germline V gene lookup returns CDR1 SGHRS and CDR2 YFSETQ.